Listed below are T cell receptor beta chains from one sample, sequenced in a study of blood T cell repertoires in COVID-19. The assay was immunoSEQ multiplex PCR, and TCRdb's table has in-frame clones only and misses some. The sample has fewer than 350,000 clones; about nine tenths are singletons. Sequencing was performed on PBMCs or T cells enriched from blood (not recorded which). The receptor set was obtained from a man between 60 and 75 years old who had recovered from COVID-19. The CDR3 runs from the conserved cysteine through the conserved F or W. Fields, in order: V gene, CDR3 protein.

V gene: TRBV6-6; CDR3 protein: CASLIAGPYNEQFF
V gene: TRBV4-1; CDR3 protein: CASSQYLAGGRNEQFF
V gene: TRBV28; CDR3 protein: CASSSGQGRQPQHF
V gene: TRBV4-1; CDR3 protein: CASSQDPVSGIQETQYF
V gene: TRBV6-1; CDR3 protein: CASSEANRGRETQYF
V gene: TRBV28; CDR3 protein: CASSLTPGQGIKGQFF
V gene: TRBV9; CDR3 protein: CASSVGGLAVSYNEQFF
V gene: TRBV28; CDR3 protein: CASSPTKGGDRTIYF
V gene: TRBV7-2; CDR3 protein: CASSLGGTELYEQYF
V gene: TRBV19; CDR3 protein: CASSIRTGDYEQYF
V gene: TRBV11-2; CDR3 protein: CASSQDGGPLRNQYF
V gene: TRBV10-1; CDR3 protein: CASSEYPGQGAYEQYF
V gene: TRBV4-1; CDR3 protein: CASSQVGPDRKQYF
V gene: TRBV7-3; CDR3 protein: CASSPNRGLYEQYF
V gene: TRBV9; CDR3 protein: CASSLWTSGSYNEQFF
V gene: TRBV19; CDR3 protein: CASSRRELGGYTF
V gene: TRBV24-1; CDR3 protein: CATSDSPDSHSYEQYF
V gene: TRBV7-9; CDR3 protein: CASSLGQGLYNSYEQYF
V gene: TRBV7-3; CDR3 protein: CASSVGQGYGYTF
V gene: TRBV15; CDR3 protein: CATSRAPESYEQYF